The next 12 T cell receptor beta chains were all read from a single sample in a study of OX40 agonist ivuxolimab in advanced cancers. Sequencing used immunoSEQ multiplex PCR; TCRdb keeps in-frame clones, though not all of them. The sample records 65,000 to 70,000 clones, just over 90% being singletons. The specimen comprised CD4+ or CD8+ T cells sorted from blood, sampled in a trial of the OX40 agonist ivuxolimab. The source of these receptors is an adult with an advanced solid tumor such as melanoma, head and neck, liver or kidney cancer.

V gene TRBV15 combines with J gene TRBJ2-5, with 7 bases matching TRBD1. Germline V lookup: CDR1 LNHNV, CDR2 YYDKDF (reference sequence). The V gene end was trimmed by 1 base and the J gene end by 5 bases; junction bases not matched to a gene: 10. CDR3 length equals 16 residues. CDR3 sequence (DNA): TGTGCCACCAGCAGAGCCCCGACAGGGTTCGCCGAGACCCAGTACTTC. Protein: CATSRAPTGFAETQYF.

The chain is built from TRBV7-2 and TRBJ2-5; 11 bases are a match to TRBD2. The V segment lost 5 bases and the J segment 6 bases; nucleotides outside the gene matches: 14. This CDR3 has 17 residues. The germline gives CDR1 SGHTA, CDR2 FQGNSA. DNA for the CDR3: TGTGCCAGCAGCCCGGACCGCCTACTAGCGGGAGTTAAGACCCAGTACTTC. Translated, it gives CASSPDRLLAGVKTQYF.

In its sample, this clone was seen a few times. The V call is TRBV5-1, the J call TRBJ2-3, with D uncertain. The CDR3 length is 15 residues. The ends were cut back, 3 bases at V and 0 bases at J, with 11 bases in the middle. From germline, CDR1 is SGHRS and CDR2 YFSETQ. The CDR3 DNA reads TGCGCCAGCAGCTCCGGCGGCCATAGCACAGATACGCAGTATTTT. Protein: CASSSGGHSTDTQYF.

The rearrangement links TRBV9 to TRBJ1-3, with a weak D call TRBD1 (6 bases). CDR1 is SGDLS and CDR2 is YYNGEE in the germline V gene. V dropped 0 bases and J dropped 0 bases, with 13 bases sitting between them. The CDR3 runs to 17 residues. CDR3 coding DNA: TGTGCCAGCAGCGTAGGAGGGACACCTTCCTCTGGAAACACCATATATTTT. This translates into CASSVGGTPSSGNTIYF.

V and J are TRBV6-6 and TRBJ1-2, with 8 bases aligning to TRBD1. The CDR3 runs 15 residues. V was clipped by 5 bases and J by 4 bases; unmatched bases: 9. Germline loops: CDR1 MNHNY, CDR2 SVGAGI (reference sequence). The CDR3 nucleotides read TGTGCCAGCAGTGACCGGGACAGGAGGGGCTATGGCTACACCTTC. Its translation is CASSDRDRRGYGYTF.

J is TRBJ2-1 and V is TRBV5-6; 12 nucleotides agree with TRBD2. Germline V CDR1 and CDR2: SGHDT, YYEEEE. Trimming took 1 base from V and 3 from J; bases not matched to a gene: 2. The CDR3 is 16 amino acids. This CDR3 is CASSLKLAGGYNEQFF. Here the CDR3 DNA reads TGTGCCAGCAGCTTGAAACTAGCGGGAGGCTACAATGAGCAGTTCTTC.

CDR3: CASSKGTPGSGNQPQHF. The CDR3 nucleotides read TGTGCCAGTAGTAAAGGGACTCCCGGATCGGGCAATCAGCCCCAGCATTTT. The J gene is TRBJ1-5, the V gene TRBV19; the D gene is possibly TRBD1 (5 bases). The germline V gene encodes CDR1 LNHDA and CDR2 SQIVND (reference sequence). The CDR3 spans 17 residues. The V gene lost 4 bases and the J gene lost 2 bases, with 18 bases spanning the gap. Filled out from reference TRBV19 and TRBJ1-5, the complete variable domain reads DGGITQSPKYLFRKEGQNVTLSCEQNLNHDAMYWYRQDPGQGLRLIYYSQIVNDFQKGDIAEGYSVSREKKESFPLTVTSAQKNPTAFYLCASSKGTPGSGNQPQHFGDGTRLSIL.

This clone has a single count. This chain connects TRBV6-6 to TRBJ2-7; D uncertain. Germline V lookup: CDR1 MNHNY, CDR2 SVGAGI (reference sequence). The CDR3 is 16 amino acids. V was clipped by 6 bases and J by 0 bases, with 18 bases between them. The CDR3 sequence is CASSLAGALNSYEQYF. CDR3 coding DNA: TGTGCCAGCAGCCTCGCCGGTGCGCTGAACTCCTACGAGCAGTACTTC.

The CDR3 reads CASSLTRANTDTQYF. DNA for the CDR3: TGCGCCAGCAGCTTAACTCGGGCGAACACAGATACGCAGTATTTT. The genes are TRBV5-1 and TRBJ2-3, with D uncertain. The CDR3 totals 15 residues. Germline CDR1 and CDR2: SGHRS and YFSETQ. Trimming left V 2 bases short and J 2 bases short, with 12 bases between.

This sequence joins TRBV5-1 and TRBJ2-1; D is unclear. V lost 5 bases to trimming and J lost 4 bases, with 16 bases between them. The CDR3 runs 15 residues. Germline V gene data show CDR1 as SGHRS and CDR2 as YFSETQ. CDR3 loop: CASRGRTEPYNEQFF. The CDR3 DNA follows: TGCGCCAGCAGAGGCCGGACGGAACCATACAATGAGCAGTTCTTC.

This clone was detected only once. V gene TRBV2 combines with J gene TRBJ2-2; TRBD2 matches at 10 bases. Trimming removed 6 bases from V and 5 bases from J; junction bases left unmatched: 6. CDR3 length: 15 residues. The germline CDR1 and CDR2 sequences are SNHLY and FYNNEI. CDR3 DNA sequence: TGTGCCAGCAGCCCTAGCGGGAGAGGAACCGGGGAGCTGTTTTTT. Residues: CASSPSGRGTGELFF.

V usage is TRBV7-3 and J usage is TRBJ1-1; 9 nucleotides agree with TRBD1. The CDR3 totals 14 residues. Germline trimming cut 5 bases from V and 7 bases from J; bases unmatched to any gene: 8. CDR1 and CDR2 from the germline V gene are SGHTA and FQGTGA. CDR3 residues: CASSPGDRGVEAFF. DNA of the CDR3: TGTGCCAGCAGCCCAGGAGACAGGGGGGTTGAAGCTTTCTTT.